These T cell receptor beta chains were read from a single sample in a study of shared clonotypes between healthy human individuals. Using immunoSEQ multiplex PCR, the repertoire was profiled, and TCRdb retains in-frame clones only, with some absent. The table has fewer than 800,000 clones, just over 90% seen once. The sample comprised naive CD8+ T cells sorted from blood. These TCRs come from a man under 40 in good health. CDR3s include the opening cysteine and the closing phenylalanine or tryptophan. The D gene is left open where the match is weak. Clone size, where shown, is once, few, many, or a class for clones that have expanded.

TRBD2	-	TRBV13	TRBJ2-5	TGTGCCAGCAGCTTAGGGCTAGCGGGAGTAGAGACCCAGTACTTC	CASSLGLAGVETQYF
TRBD1	-	TRBV7-9	TRBJ2-7	TGTGCCAGCAGCCGCATACCTGACAGGGGGGTCTACGAGCAGTACTTC	CASSRIPDRGVYEQYF
-	once	TRBV4-1	TRBJ2-7	TGCGCCAGCAGCCAAGAATACAGAAGCTCCTACGAGCAGTACTTC	CASSQEYRSSYEQYF
-	-	TRBV27	TRBJ2-7	TGTGCCAGCAGTTCTCCCCAGGGGGGAAAGACGGGTTCCACCTACGAGCAGTACTTC	CASSSPQGGKTGSTYEQYF
-	-	TRBV25-1	TRBJ2-5	TGTGCCAGCAGTGGTCCGATCCTTAGGCGAACCGGAGAGACCCAGTACTTC	CASSGPILRRTGETQYF
-	-	TRBV5-5	TRBJ2-7	TGTGCCAGCAGCTTGGACAGGTCCGACTCCTACGAGCAGTACTTC	CASSLDRSDSYEQYF
-	-	TRBV15	TRBJ2-7	TGTGCCACTGGTTCGACTAGCTCCTACGAGCAGTACTTC	CATGSTSSYEQYF
TRBD2	once	TRBV7-3	TRBJ2-7	TGTGCCAGCAGCTTAAATCCAGCGGGAACCTACGAGCAGTACTTC	CASSLNPAGTYEQYF
TRBD2	-	TRBV9	TRBJ2-1	TGTGCCAGCAGCGTAGGCAGCGGGAGACCCCACAATGAGCAGTTCTTC	CASSVGSGRPHNEQFF
TRBD1	once	TRBV5-1	TRBJ1-2	TGCGCCAGCAGCTTGGACAGGGGCAGACTCAACTATGGCTACACCTTC	CASSLDRGRLNYGYTF
-	-	TRBV11-2	TRBJ2-2	TGTGCCAGCAGCCTCTGGGACTCACCGACCCCCACCGGGGAGCTGTTTTTT	CASSLWDSPTPTGELFF
TRBD1	-	TRBV7-9	TRBJ2-7	TGTGCCAGCAGCCACCGGGACAGGGAAGTCCACGAGCAGTACTTC	CASSHRDREVHEQYF
-	-	TRBV4-1	TRBJ2-5	TGCGCCAGCAGCCAAGCAACAGGTTTCAGGCAAGAGACCCAGTACTTC	CASSQATGFRQETQYF
TRBD1	-	TRBV18	TRBJ2-2	TGTGCCAGCTCACCAACCTCCGGGACAGACAACACCGGGGAGCTGTTTTTT	CASSPTSGTDNTGELFF
-	-	TRBV20-1	TRBJ1-2	TGCAGTGCTGATCTCGACCGCCGGTACACCTTC	CSADLDRRYTF
-	-	TRBV7-2	TRBJ2-1	TGTGCCAGCAGCCACCCCACTGGTTTCTACAATGAGCAGTTCTTC	CASSHPTGFYNEQFF
TRBD1	-	TRBV19	TRBJ1-5	TGTGCCAGTAGTATAGATCCCCTAACAGGGGCCGTGGTGACCCAGCATTTT	CASSIDPLTGAVVTQHF